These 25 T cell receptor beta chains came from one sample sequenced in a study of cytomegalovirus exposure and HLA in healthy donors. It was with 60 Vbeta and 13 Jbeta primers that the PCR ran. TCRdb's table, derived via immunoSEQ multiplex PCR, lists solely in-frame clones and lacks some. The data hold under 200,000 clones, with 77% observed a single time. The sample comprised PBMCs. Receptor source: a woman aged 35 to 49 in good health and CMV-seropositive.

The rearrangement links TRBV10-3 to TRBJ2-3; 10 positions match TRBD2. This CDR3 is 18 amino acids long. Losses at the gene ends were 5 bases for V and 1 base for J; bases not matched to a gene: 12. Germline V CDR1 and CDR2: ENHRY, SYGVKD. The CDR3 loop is CAISRIEYLAGGTDTQYF. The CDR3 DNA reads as TGTGCCATCAGTCGAATTGAATACCTAGCGGGAGGCACAGATACGCAGTATTTT.

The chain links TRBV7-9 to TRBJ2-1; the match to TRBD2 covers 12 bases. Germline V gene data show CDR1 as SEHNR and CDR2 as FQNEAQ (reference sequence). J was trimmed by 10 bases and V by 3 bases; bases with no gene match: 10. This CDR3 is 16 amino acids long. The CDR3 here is CASSFPLAGGHREQFF. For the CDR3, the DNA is TGTGCCAGCAGCTTCCCCCTAGCGGGGGGGCATCGAGAGCAGTTCTTC.

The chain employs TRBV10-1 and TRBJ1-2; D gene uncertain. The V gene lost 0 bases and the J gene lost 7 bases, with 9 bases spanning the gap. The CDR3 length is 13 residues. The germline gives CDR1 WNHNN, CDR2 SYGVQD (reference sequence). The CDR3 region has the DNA TGCGCCAGCAGTGAGTCGACTGGAAGTGGCTACACCTTC. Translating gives CASSESTGSGYTF.

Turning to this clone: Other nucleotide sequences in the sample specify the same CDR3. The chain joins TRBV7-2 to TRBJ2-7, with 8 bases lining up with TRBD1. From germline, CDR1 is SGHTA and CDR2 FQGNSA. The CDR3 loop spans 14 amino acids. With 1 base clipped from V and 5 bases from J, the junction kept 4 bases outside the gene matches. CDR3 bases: TGTGCCAGCAGCTTAGACAGGGGGATCGACGAGCAGTACTTC. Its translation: CASSLDRGIDEQYF.

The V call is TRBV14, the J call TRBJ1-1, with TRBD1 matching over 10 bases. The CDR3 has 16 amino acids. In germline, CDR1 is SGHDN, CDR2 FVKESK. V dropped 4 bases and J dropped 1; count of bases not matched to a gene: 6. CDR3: CASSPRTGGQNTEAFF. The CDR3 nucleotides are TGTGCCAGCAGCCCTCGGACAGGGGGGCAGAACACTGAAGCTTTCTTT.

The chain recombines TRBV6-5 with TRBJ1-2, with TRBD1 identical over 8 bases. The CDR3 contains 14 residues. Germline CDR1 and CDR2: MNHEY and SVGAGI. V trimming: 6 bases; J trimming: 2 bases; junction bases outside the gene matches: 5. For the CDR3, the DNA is TGTGCCAGCAGGCGGACAGGGTTAAACTATGGCTACACCTTC. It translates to CASRRTGLNYGYTF.

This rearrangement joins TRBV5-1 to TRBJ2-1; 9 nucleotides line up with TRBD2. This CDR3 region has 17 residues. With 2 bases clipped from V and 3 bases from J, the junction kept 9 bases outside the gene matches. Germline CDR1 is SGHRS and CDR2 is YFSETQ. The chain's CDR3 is CASSFGLAGTLYNEQFF. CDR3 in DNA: TGCGCCAGCAGCTTTGGCCTAGCGGGAACTCTCTACAATGAGCAGTTCTTC.

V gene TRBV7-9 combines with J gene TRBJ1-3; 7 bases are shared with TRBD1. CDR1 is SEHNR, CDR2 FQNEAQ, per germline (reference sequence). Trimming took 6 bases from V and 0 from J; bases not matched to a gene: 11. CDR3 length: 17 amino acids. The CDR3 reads CASRSGQQGDSGNTIYF. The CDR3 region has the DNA TGTGCCAGCAGATCGGGACAGCAAGGGGACTCTGGAAACACCATATATTTT.

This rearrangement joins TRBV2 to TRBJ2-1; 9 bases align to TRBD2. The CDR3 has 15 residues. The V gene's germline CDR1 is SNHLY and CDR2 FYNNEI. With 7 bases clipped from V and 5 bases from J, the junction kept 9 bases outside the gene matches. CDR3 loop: CASTASGARNNEQFF. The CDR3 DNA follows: TGTGCCAGCACGGCTAGCGGGGCCAGGAACAATGAGCAGTTCTTC.

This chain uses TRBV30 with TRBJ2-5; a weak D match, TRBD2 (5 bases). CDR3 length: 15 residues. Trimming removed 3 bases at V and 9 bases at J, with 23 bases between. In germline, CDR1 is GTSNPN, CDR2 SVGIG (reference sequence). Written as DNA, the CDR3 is TGTGCCTGGAGGCTTAGGGCACACACTGAGGAGGCCCAGTACTTC. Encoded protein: CAWRLRAHTEEAQYF.

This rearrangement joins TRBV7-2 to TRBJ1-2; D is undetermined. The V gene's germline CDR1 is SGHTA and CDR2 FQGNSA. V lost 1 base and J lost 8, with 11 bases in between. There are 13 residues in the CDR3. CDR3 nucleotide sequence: TGTGCCAGCAGCTTAGATCCGGGGATGGGCTACACCTTC. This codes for CASSLDPGMGYTF.

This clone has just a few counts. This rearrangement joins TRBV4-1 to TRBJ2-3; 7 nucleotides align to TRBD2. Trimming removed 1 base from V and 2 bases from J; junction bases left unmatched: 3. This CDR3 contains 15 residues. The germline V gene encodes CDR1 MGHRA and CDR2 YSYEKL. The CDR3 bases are TGCGCCAGCAGCCAAGGGGGGGGTTACACAGATACGCAGTATTTT. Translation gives CASSQGGGYTDTQYF.

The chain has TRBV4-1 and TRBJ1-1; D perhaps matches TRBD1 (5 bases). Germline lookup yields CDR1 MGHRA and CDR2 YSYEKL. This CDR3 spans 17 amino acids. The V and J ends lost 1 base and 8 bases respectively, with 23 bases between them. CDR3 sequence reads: CASSQVRQGGIIAEAFF. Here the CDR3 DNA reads TGCGCCAGCAGCCAAGTGAGGCAGGGAGGTATTATAGCCGAAGCTTTCTTT.

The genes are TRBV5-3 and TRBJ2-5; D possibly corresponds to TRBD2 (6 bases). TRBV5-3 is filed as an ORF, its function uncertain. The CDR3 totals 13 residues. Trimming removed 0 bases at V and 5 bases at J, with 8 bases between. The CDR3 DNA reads TGTGCCAGAAGCTTGGCCCGGGGGGAGACCCAGTACTTC. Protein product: CARSLARGETQYF.

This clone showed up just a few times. CDR3 sequence: CASSLAGTQSQPQHF. The CDR3, as DNA: TGTGCCAGCAGCTTAGCGGGGACTCAGTCCCAGCCCCAGCATTTT. The chain employs TRBV7-9 and TRBJ1-5; the D gene is possibly TRBD1 (5 bases). V was cut by 0 bases and J by 7 bases, with 13 bases left in between. CDR1 is SEHNR, CDR2 FQNEAQ, per germline (reference sequence). The CDR3 is made up of 15 amino acids.

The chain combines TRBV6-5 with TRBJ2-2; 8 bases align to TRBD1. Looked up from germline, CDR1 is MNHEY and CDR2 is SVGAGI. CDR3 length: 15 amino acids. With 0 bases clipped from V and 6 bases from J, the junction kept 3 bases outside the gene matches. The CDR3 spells CASSYSGQVPGELFF. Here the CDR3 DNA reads TGTGCCAGCAGTTACTCGGGACAGGTGCCCGGGGAGCTGTTTTTT.

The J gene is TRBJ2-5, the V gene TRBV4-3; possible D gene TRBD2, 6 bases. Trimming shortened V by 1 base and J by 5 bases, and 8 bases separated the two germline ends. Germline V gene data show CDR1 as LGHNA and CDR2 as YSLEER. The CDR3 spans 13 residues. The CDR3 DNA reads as TGCGCCAGCAGCCAAGTGGAGGGCGAGACCCAGTACTTC. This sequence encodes CASSQVEGETQYF.

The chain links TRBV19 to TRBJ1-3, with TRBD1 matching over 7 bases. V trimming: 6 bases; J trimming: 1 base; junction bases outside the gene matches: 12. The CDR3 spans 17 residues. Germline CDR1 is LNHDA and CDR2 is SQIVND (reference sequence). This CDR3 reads CASRTGDYKYSGNTIYF. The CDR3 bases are TGTGCCAGTAGAACAGGGGATTATAAGTATTCTGGAAACACCATATATTTT. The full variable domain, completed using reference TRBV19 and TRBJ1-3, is DGGITQSPKYLFRKEGQNVTLSCEQNLNHDAMYWYRQDPGQGLRLIYYSQIVNDFQKGDIAEGYSVSREKKESFPLTVTSAQKNPTAFYLCASRTGDYKYSGNTIYFGEGSWLTVV.

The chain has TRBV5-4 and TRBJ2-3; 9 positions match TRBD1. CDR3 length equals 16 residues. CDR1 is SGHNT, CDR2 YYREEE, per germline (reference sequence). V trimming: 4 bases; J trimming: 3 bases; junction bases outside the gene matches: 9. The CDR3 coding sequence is TGTGCCAGCAGCCGGAGGGGACAGGGATCTACAGATACGCAGTATTTT. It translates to CASSRRGQGSTDTQYF.

The CDR3 DNA follows: TGCGCCAGCATTGTCGCGGGGGCCGGGGGTAATGAAAAACTGTTTTTT. Amino acids: CASIVAGAGGNEKLFF. The chain couples TRBV23-1 to TRBJ1-4, with a possible D match to TRBD1 (6 bases). TRBV23-1 is flagged as an ORF with uncertain function. The ends were cut back, 7 bases at V and 4 bases at J, with 19 bases in the middle. The CDR3 consists of 16 residues.

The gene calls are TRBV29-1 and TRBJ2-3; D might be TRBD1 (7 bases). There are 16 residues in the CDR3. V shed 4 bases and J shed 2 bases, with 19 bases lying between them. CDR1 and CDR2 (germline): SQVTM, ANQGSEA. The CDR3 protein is CSVGGSLEGATDTQYF. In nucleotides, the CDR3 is TGCAGCGTTGGGGGGTCGTTGGAGGGGGCCACAGATACGCAGTATTTT.

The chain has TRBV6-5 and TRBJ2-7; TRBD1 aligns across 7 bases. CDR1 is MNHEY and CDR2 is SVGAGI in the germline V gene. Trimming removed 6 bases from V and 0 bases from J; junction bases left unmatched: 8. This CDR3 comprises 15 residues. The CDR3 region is CASSTGAMLSYEQYF. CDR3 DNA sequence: TGTGCCAGCAGCACAGGGGCGATGCTCTCCTACGAGCAGTACTTC.

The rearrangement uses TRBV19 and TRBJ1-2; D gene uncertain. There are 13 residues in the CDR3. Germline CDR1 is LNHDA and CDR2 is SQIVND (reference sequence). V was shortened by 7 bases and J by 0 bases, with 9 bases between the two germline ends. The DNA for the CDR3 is TGTGCCAGTATGGGAGAAGCTAACTATGGCTACACCTTC. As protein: CASMGEANYGYTF.

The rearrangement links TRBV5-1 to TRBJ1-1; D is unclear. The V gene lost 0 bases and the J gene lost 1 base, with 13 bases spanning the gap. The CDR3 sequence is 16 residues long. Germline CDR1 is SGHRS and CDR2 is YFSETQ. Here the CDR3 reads CASSLAPRGSNTEAFF. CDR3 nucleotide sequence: TGCGCCAGCAGCTTGGCTCCTAGAGGGTCGAACACTGAAGCTTTCTTT.

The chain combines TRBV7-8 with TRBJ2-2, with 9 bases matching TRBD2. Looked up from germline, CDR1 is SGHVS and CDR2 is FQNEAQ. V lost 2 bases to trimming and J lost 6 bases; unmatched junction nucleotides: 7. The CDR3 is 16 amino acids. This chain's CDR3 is CASSLRGGGAAGELFF. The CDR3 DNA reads TGTGCCAGCAGCTTAAGGGGCGGGGGGGCCGCCGGGGAGCTGTTTTTT.